Listed here are 10 T cell receptor beta chains from one sample, sequenced in a study of CD8 T cells in ankylosing spondylitis. In TCRdb, the 5' RACE reads were re-called with MiXCR into one record per CDR3 protein. The sample yields 300,000 to 350,000 distinct CDR3 sequences, less than 25% seen once. Sequenced input: blood, either unsorted or a sorted T cell fraction (not recorded which). These receptors originate from a female donor with ankylosing spondylitis or in good health (not recorded which).

The genes are TRBV2 and TRBJ2-3, with 9 bases fitting TRBD1. The CDR3 spans 15 residues. Per the germline V gene, CDR1 is SNHLY and CDR2 is FYNNEI. The junction had 7 bases not matched to a gene; V was cut back by 6 bases and J by 3 bases. The CDR3 DNA reads TGTGCCAGCAGCGGGGACAGGGAATGGACAGATACGCAGTATTTT. It yields the protein CASSGDREWTDTQYF. Combining the CDR3 with reference TRBV2 and TRBJ2-3 gives the whole variable domain EPEVTQTPSHQVTQMGQEVILRCVPISNHLYFYWYRQILGQKVEFLVSFYNNEISEKSEIFDDQFSVERPDGSNFTLKIRSTKLEDSAMYFCASSGDREWTDTQYFGPGTRLTVL.

This clonotype was picked up a small number of times. The rearrangement uses TRBV20-1 and TRBJ2-3, with a tentative D call TRBD2 (6 bases). In germline, CDR1 is DFQATT, CDR2 SNEGSKA (reference sequence). The CDR3 length is 14 residues. V was shortened by 6 bases and J by 0 bases, with 13 bases between the two germline ends. The CDR3 coding sequence is TGCAGTGCGGCGGACGGGAGCAGCACAGATACGCAGTATTTT. Protein sequence: CSAADGSSTDTQYF.

The chain employs TRBV12-3 or TRBV12-4 and TRBJ2-1, with unresolved D. The CDR3 totals 15 residues. Trimming shortened V by 7 bases and J by 0 bases, and 13 bases separated the two germline ends. CDR3 protein: CASTTDFSSYNEQFF. CDR3 nucleotide sequence: TGTGCCAGCACCACCGACTTTAGCTCCTACAATGAGCAGTTCTTC.

This clonotype was detected only a few times. The chain uses TRBV5-1 and TRBJ2-1; TRBD2 aligns across 7 bases. CDR3 length: 14 amino acids. The J segment lost 5 bases and the V segment lost 2 bases, leaving 4 bases of the junction unmatched. Germline values: CDR1 SGHRS, CDR2 YFSETQ. CDR3 DNA sequence: TGCGCCAGCAGCTTAAGCGGGAAGGACAATGAGCAGTTCTTC. Translation gives CASSLSGKDNEQFF.

This clonotype was seen a few times. The chain combines TRBV6-2 or TRBV6-3 with TRBJ2-1, with a weak D call TRBD2 (6 bases). This CDR3 is 14 amino acids long. V was cut by 6 bases and J by 0 bases, with 9 bases left in between. Germline-derived CDR1 and CDR2 are MNHEY and SVGEGT. CDR3 protein: CASRSAGSYNEQFF. The CDR3 nucleotides read TGTGCCAGCAGATCAGCGGGCTCCTACAATGAGCAGTTCTTC.

The rearrangement joins TRBV20-1 to TRBJ2-3, with D maybe TRBD1 (5 bases). The CDR3 covers 12 residues. Germline V gene data show CDR1 as DFQATT and CDR2 as SNEGSKA (reference sequence). V lost 3 bases and J 4 bases, leaving 8 bases between the germline ends. In nucleotides, the CDR3 is TGCAGTGCTAGTGGGGCAGCAGATACGCAGTATTTT. The encoded protein is CSASGAADTQYF.

A few counts support this clonotype. This sequence joins TRBV6-1 and TRBJ1-2; D uncertain. The CDR3 totals 14 residues. Looked up from germline, CDR1 is MNHNS and CDR2 is SASEGT. V was pared by 6 bases and J by 0 bases, with 11 bases between. The CDR3 nucleotides read TGTGCCAGCAGGGCCCTCGGCGCTAACTATGGCTACACCTTC. Translation: CASRALGANYGYTF.

This clonotype was recorded once. The chain has TRBV19 and TRBJ2-1; 8 positions match TRBD2. Germline V lookup: CDR1 LNHDA, CDR2 SQIVND (reference sequence). The V gene end was trimmed by 1 base and the J gene end by 6 bases; junction bases not matched to a gene: 5. The CDR3 extends over 15 amino acids. The CDR3 spells CASSIAGGRTNEQFF. As DNA, the CDR3 is TGTGCCAGTAGTATAGCGGGCGGGAGGACCAATGAGCAGTTCTTC.

This clonotype was found many times. The rearrangement links TRBV10-3 to TRBJ2-1, with 7 positions matching TRBD2. Germline V CDR1 and CDR2: ENHRY, SYGVKD. V shed 6 bases, J shed 7 bases, and the junction held 9 bases outside the gene matches. The CDR3 consists of 14 residues. CDR3 sequence: CAIRREGLENEQFF. Here the CDR3 DNA reads TGTGCCATCAGGAGGGAGGGATTGGAGAATGAGCAGTTCTTC.

In its sample, this clonotype was seen a few times. The chain links TRBV7-9 to TRBJ1-4; TRBD1 matches 8 bases. Germline CDR1 and CDR2: SEHNR and FQNEAQ (reference sequence). J was trimmed by 7 bases and V by 1 base; bases with no gene match: 5. The CDR3 runs 15 residues. The CDR3 DNA reads as TGTGCCAGCAGCTTAGTTGGACAGGGCGGTGAAAAACTGTTTTTT. Its protein product is CASSLVGQGGEKLFF.